The source of this T cell receptor (beta chain) is a study of T-cell memory formation after mild COVID-19. The V end lost 5 bases, the J end lost 4 bases, and 15 bases lay between the germline ends. The germline gives CDR1 LNHDA, CDR2 SQIVND (reference sequence). The CDR3 length is 15 residues. In TCRdb, the 5' RACE reads were re-called with MiXCR into one record per CDR3 protein. This table holds around 470,000 distinct CDR3 sequences, 20% found once. Points on this clonotype: What it binds is not known.

General study points: Contracting clones from day 15 to 85 had balanced CD4/CD8; later expanders favoured CD4+. Largely, contracting CD4+ clones fell within CM and EM, and contracting CD8+ clones within EMRA.

Material for sequencing was PBMCs or a T cell subset sorted from them (not recorded which). This clonotype was obtained from an adult woman who had mild COVID-19 (a few samples of this study predate the infection). Cell type and time point are not known. The chain carries TRBV19 and TRBJ1-3; D remains unclear. CDR3 residues: CASSASTGAGNTIYF. The CDR3 bases are TGTGCCAGTAGTGCTTCGACTGGTGCAGGAAACACCATATATTTT.